This T cell receptor (beta chain) appears in the sequencing data of a study of T cell repertoires in cytomegalovirus infection. Background on the study: Public signatures in TCR beta pointed to CMV infection and matching HLA type. General observations from the study: The ex vivo response showed dominance by HLA-C-restricted CMV-specific TCR beta clonotypes. Cumulative frequency of public TCR beta families picked out carriers of CMV plus the relevant HLA.

TCRdb used MiXCR to reprocess the reads, holding one entry per CDR3 protein. The data show under 350,000 distinct CDR3 sequences, 8% to 9.5% seen once. Germline V lookup: CDR1 SGHTA, CDR2 FQGNSA. The junction had 14 bases not matched to a gene; V was cut back by 5 bases and J by 5 bases. There are 19 residues in the CDR3. This clonotype was recorded many times. What it binds is not known. The chain combines TRBV7-2 with TRBJ2-2, with TRBD2 matching over 13 bases. The sample was PBMCs. The clonotype originates from a human donor in good health (CMV status not recorded). Some clones in this sample may be carry-over from other donors' samples. The CDR3 here is CASSPGGTSGAPRTGELFF. The CDR3 nucleotides read TGTGCCAGCAGCCCGGGGGGGACTAGCGGGGCCCCCCGGACCGGGGAGCTGTTTTTT. The full variable domain, completed using reference TRBV7-2 and TRBJ2-2, is GAGVSQSPSNKVTEKGKDVELRCDPISGHTALYWYRQSLGQGLEFLIYFQGNSAPDKSGLPSDRFSAERTGGSVSTLTIQRTQQEDSAVYLCASSPGGTSGAPRTGELFFGEGSRLTVL.